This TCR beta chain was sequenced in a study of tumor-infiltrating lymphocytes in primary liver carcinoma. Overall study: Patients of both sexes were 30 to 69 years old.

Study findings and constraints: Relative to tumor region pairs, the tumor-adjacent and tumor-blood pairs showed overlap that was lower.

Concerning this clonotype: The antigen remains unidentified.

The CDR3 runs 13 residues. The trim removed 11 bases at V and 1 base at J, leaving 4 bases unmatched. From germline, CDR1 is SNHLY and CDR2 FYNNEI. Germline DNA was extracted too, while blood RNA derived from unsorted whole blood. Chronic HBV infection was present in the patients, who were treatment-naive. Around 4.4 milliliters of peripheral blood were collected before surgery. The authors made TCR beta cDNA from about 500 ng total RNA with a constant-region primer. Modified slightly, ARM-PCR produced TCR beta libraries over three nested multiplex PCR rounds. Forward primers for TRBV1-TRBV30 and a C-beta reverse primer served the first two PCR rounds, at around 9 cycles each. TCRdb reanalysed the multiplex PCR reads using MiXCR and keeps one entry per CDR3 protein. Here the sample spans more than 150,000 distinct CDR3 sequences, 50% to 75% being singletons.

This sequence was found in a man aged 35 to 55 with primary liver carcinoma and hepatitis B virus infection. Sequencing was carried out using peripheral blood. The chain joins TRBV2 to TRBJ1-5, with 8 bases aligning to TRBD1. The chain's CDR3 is CAVQGESNQPQHF. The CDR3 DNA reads TGTGCCGTACAGGGGGAGAGCAATCAGCCCCAGCATTTT.